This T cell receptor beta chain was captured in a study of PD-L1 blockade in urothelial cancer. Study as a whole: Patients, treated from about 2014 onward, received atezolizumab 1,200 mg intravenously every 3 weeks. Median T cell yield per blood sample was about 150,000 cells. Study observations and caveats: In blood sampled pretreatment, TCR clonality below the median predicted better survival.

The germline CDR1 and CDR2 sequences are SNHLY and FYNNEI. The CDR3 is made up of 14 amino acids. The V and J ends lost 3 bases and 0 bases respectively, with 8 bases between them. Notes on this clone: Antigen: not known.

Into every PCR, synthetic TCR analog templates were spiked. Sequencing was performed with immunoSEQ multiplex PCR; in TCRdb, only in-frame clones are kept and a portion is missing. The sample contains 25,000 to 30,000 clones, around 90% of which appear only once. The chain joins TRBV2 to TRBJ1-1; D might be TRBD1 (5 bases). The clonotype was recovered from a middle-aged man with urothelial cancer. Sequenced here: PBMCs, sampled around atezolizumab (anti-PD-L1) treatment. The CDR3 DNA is TGTGCCAGCAGTGAGGAGACAGTGAACACTGAAGCTTTCTTT. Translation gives CASSEETVNTEAFF.